This record looks at one TCR beta chain sequence and its context. The antigen is not known. Assayed TCR templates numbered 85,000 to 100,000 for each sample. Sequencing was performed with immunoSEQ multiplex PCR; in TCRdb, only in-frame clones are kept and a portion is missing. Of more than 85,000 clones listed, just under 90% are singletons. The data belong to a study of siplizumab effects on memory and regulatory T cells. Study conclusions and caveats: Major contributors to the alloresponse seemed to be naive T cells, which also appeared more diverse than memory cells. Roughly 80-97% of dividing CD4+ or CD8+ clones were without an attributable naive or memory phenotype.

Deletions cut 3 bases from V and 2 bases from J, with 20 bases between. The germline gives CDR1 GTSNPN, CDR2 SVGIG (reference sequence). This CDR3 comprises 16 residues. This TCR was sampled from a human donor in good health. The specimen was CD4+ T cells sorted from blood. This chain links TRBV30 with TRBJ2-7, with D possibly TRBD2 on 6 matching bases. The CDR3 DNA reads as TGTGCCTGGAGGTACTCGGGACCCCCGGGGGCCTACGAGCAGTACTTC. Protein sequence: CAWRYSGPPGAYEQYF.